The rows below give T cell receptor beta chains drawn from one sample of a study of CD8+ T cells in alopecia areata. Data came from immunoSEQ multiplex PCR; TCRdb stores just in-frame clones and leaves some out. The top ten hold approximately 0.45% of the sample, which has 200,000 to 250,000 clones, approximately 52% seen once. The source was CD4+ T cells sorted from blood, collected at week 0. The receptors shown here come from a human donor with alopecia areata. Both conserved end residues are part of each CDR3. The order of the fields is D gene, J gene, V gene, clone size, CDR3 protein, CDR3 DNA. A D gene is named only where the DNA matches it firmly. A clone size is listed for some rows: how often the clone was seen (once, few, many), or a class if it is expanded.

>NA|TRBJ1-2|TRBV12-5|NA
CASGLDTGLYGYTF
TGTGCTAGTGGTTTGGACACGGGGCTTTATGGCTACACCTTC
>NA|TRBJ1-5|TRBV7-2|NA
CASSLVGGWPQHF
TGTGCCAGCAGCTTAGTGGGGGGATGGCCCCAGCATTTT
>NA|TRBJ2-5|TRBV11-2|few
CASSLGTARETQYF
TGTGCCAGCAGCTTGGGGACGGCGCGGGAGACCCAGTACTTC
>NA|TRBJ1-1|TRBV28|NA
CASHDSGYVAQAFF
TGTGCCAGTCACGATTCAGGATACGTCGCCCAAGCTTTCTTT
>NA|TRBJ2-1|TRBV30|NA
CAWKRDTLSYNEQFF
TGTGCCTGGAAGAGGGACACCCTCTCCTACAATGAGCAGTTCTTC
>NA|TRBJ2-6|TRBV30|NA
CAWSVAEEGRLFSGANVLTF
TGTGCCTGGAGCGTTGCTGAGGAGGGGCGTCTATTCTCTGGGGCCAACGTCCTGACTTTC
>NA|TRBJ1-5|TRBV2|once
CASTPVLRSNQPQHF
TGTGCCAGCACTCCAGTCCTCAGATCCAATCAGCCCCAGCATTTT
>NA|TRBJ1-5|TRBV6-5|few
CASRYSRYSNQPQHF
TGTGCCAGCAGATACTCACGTTATAGCAATCAGCCCCAGCATTTT
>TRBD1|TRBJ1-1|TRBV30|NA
CAWIWTGLLLRAFF
TGTGCCTGGATTTGGACAGGCCTCCTCCTGAGGGCTTTCTTT
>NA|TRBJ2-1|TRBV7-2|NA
CASSLAPGHNEQFF
TGTGCCAGCAGCTTAGCGCCGGGTCACAATGAGCAGTTCTTC
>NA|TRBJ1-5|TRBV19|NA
CASSSGLTEHF
TGTGCCAGTAGTTCGGGACTGACCGAGCATTTT
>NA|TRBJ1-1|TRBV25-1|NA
CASSGPFGLTANTEAFF
TGTGCCAGCAGTGGACCTTTCGGACTGACGGCAAACACTGAAGCTTTCTTT
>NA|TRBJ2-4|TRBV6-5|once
CASSPAAGNIQYF
TGTGCCAGCAGCCCCGCGGCGGGGAACATTCAGTACTTC
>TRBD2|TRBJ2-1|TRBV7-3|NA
CASSQLAGEVNEQFF
TGTGCCAGCAGCCAACTAGCGGGAGAGGTGAATGAGCAGTTCTTC
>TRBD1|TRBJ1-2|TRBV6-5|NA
CASSPRTGNAGYTF
TGTGCCAGCAGTCCACGGACAGGGAATGCTGGCTACACCTTC
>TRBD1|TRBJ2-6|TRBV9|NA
CASSVRTGSGANVLTF
TGTGCCAGCAGCGTCAGGACAGGGTCAGGGGCCAACGTCCTGACTTTC
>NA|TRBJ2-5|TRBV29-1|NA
CSVDSGGGGETQYF
TGCAGCGTTGATTCAGGGGGCGGGGGAGAGACCCAGTACTTC
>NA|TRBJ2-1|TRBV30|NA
CAWTVMSSYNEQFF
TGTGCCTGGACCGTTATGAGCTCCTACAATGAGCAGTTCTTC
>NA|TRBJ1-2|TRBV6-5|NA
CASRGSKAGYTF
TGTGCCAGCAGGGGGTCGAAGGCTGGCTACACCTTC
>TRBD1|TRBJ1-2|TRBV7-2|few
CASSFSQGAGGYTF
TGTGCCAGCAGCTTTTCACAGGGGGCCGGCGGCTACACCTTC
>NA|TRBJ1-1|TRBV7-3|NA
CASSGGGATGFTEAFF
TGTGCCAGCAGCGGTGGTGGGGCAACAGGGTTCACTGAAGCTTTCTTT
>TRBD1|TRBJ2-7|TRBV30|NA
CAWSAGTGGYEQYF
TGTGCCTGGAGTGCCGGGACAGGGGGCTACGAGCAGTACTTC
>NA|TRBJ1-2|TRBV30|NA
CAWTGQNYGYTF
TGTGCCTGGACTGGACAGAACTATGGCTACACCTTC
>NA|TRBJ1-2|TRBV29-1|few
CSVGGLYGYTF
TGCAGCGTTGGAGGACTCTATGGCTACACCTTC
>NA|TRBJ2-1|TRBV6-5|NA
CASSYSAYNEQFF
TGTGCCAGCAGTTACTCGGCCTACAATGAGCAGTTCTTC
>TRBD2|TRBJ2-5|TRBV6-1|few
CASSDGSGSDWGTQYF
TGTGCCAGCAGTGATGGTAGCGGGAGCGATTGGGGGACCCAGTACTTC
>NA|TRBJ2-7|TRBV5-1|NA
CASSLEVAALTYEQYF
TGCGCCAGCAGCTTGGAAGTGGCTGCGTTAACCTACGAGCAGTACTTC
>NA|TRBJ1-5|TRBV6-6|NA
CASSYSGGNQPQHF
TGTGCCAGCAGTTACTCTGGCGGGAATCAGCCCCAGCATTTT
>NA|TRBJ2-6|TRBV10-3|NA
CAISTLGANVLTF
TGTGCCATCAGTACGTTAGGGGCCAACGTCCTGACTTTC